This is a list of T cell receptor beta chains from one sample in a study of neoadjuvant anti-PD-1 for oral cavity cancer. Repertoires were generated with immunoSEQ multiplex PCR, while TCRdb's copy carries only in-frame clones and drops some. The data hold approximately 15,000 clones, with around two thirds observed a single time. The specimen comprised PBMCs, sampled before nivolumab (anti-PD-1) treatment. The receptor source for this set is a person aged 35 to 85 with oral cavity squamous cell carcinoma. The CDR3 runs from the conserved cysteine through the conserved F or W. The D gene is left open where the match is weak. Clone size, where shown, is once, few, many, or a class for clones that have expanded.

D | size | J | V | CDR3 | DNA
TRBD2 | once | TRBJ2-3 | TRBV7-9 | CASSFGLAGGTDTQYF | TGTGCCAGCAGCTTCGGACTAGCGGGGGGGACAGATACGCAGTATTTT
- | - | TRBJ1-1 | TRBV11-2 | CASSSSRAFF | TGTGCCAGCAGCAGCTCCCGAGCTTTCTTT
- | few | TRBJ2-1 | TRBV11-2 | CASSYVWRGPYNEQFF | TGTGCCAGCAGCTATGTCTGGCGGGGGCCCTACAATGAGCAGTTCTTC
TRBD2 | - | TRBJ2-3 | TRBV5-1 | CASSLRASGGSVDTQYF | TGCGCCAGCAGCTTGCGCGCTAGCGGGGGGTCGGTAGATACGCAGTATTTT
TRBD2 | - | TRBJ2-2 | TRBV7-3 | CASSLTGTSGAGELFF | TGTGCCAGCAGCTTAACCGGGACTAGCGGGGCCGGGGAGCTGTTTTTT
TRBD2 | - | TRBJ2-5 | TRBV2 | CASSGELRGGWTQYF | TGTGCCAGCAGTGGGGAACTGCGGGGGGGTTGGACCCAGTACTTC
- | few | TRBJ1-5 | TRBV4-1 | CASSQVRSGILQPQHF | TGCGCCAGCAGCCAAGTTCGGTCGGGCATTCTTCAGCCCCAGCATTTT
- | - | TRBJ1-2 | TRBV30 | CAWRRAVNYGYTF | TGTGCCTGGAGGAGGGCGGTTAACTATGGCTACACCTTC
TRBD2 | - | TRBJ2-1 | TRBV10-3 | CAISEDRGTSNEQFF | TGTGCCATCAGTGAGGACAGAGGGACTAGCAATGAGCAGTTCTTC
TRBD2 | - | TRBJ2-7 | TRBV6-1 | CASRDGGAGVEEQYF | TGTGCCAGTCGAGACGGGGGAGCGGGAGTGGAGGAGCAGTACTTC
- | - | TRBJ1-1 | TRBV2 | CASYSGRNTEAFF | TGTGCCAGCTACTCAGGGAGGAACACTGAAGCTTTCTTT
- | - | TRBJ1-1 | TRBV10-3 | CAISESRGSREAFF | TGTGCCATCAGTGAGTCGCGTGGATCGAGGGAAGCTTTCTTT
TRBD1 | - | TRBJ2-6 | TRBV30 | CAWSVLRTGGANVLTF | TGTGCCTGGAGTGTCCTCCGGACAGGTGGGGCCAACGTCCTGACTTTC
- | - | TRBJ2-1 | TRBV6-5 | CASSYRTPSYNEQFF | TGTGCCAGCAGTTATCGGACTCCTTCCTACAATGAGCAGTTCTTC
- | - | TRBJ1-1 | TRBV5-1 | CASSLEEGASEAFF | TGCGCCAGCAGCTTGGAGGAGGGCGCATCTGAAGCTTTCTTT
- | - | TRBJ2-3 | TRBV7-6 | CASSLYATDTQYF | TGTGCCAGCAGCTTATACGCCACAGATACGCAGTATTTT
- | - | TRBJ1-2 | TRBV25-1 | CASSAGTGGYTF | TGTGCCAGCAGTGCGGGGACGGGGGGCTACACCTTC
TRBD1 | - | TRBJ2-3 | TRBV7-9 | CASSLFLGQGATDTQYF | TGTGCCAGCAGCTTATTTTTAGGACAGGGGGCGACAGATACGCAGTATTTT
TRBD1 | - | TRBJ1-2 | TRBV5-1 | CASSVYGTAINYGYTF | TGCGCCAGCAGCGTATACGGGACAGCCATCAACTATGGCTACACCTTC
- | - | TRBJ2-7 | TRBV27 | CASSSTRQVQNVYEQYF | TGTGCCAGCAGTTCAACCCGACAGGTCCAAAACGTCTACGAGCAGTACTTC
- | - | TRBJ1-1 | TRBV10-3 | CAISITVQNTEAFF | TGTGCCATCAGTATCACGGTACAAAACACTGAAGCTTTCTTT
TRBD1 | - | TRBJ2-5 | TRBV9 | CASSVGQGQETQYF | TGTGCCAGCAGCGTAGGACAGGGTCAAGAGACCCAGTACTTC
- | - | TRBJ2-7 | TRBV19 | CASSITQSSYEQYF | TGTGCCAGTAGTATAACGCAAAGCTCCTACGAGCAGTACTTC
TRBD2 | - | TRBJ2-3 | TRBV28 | CASSYLKGTSGRDTQYF | TGTGCCAGCAGCTATCTCAAGGGGACTAGCGGAAGGGATACGCAGTATTTT
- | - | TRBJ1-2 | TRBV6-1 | CASTHVVGYTF | TGTGCCAGCACCCACGTGGTGGGCTACACCTTC
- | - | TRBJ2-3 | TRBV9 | CASSGDYGDTQYF | TGTGCCAGCAGCGGAGACTACGGGGATACGCAGTATTTT
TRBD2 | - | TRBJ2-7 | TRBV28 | CASSILTSGRAHEQYF | TGTGCCAGCAGTATACTAACTAGCGGGAGGGCCCACGAGCAGTACTTC
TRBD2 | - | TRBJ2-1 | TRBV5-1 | CASSRTTPGLARSSYNEQFF | TGCGCCAGCAGCCGAACGACCCCGGGACTAGCGAGAAGCTCCTACAATGAGCAGTTCTTC
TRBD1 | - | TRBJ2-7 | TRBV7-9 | CASSSERDRAHEQYF | TGTGCCAGCAGCTCCGAGCGTGACAGGGCCCACGAGCAGTACTTC
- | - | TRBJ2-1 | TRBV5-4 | CASSIAVKYNEQFF | TGTGCCAGCAGTATAGCGGTGAAGTACAATGAGCAGTTCTTC
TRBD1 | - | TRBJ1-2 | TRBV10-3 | CAIRALATGLSSYGYTF | TGTGCCATCAGAGCCCTCGCGACAGGGCTTAGTAGCTATGGCTACACCTTC
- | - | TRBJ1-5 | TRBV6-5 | CASSYSMRRSGQPQHF | TGTGCCAGCAGTTACTCAATGCGACGGTCGGGTCAGCCCCAGCATTTT
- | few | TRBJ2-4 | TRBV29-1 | CSASTRYLAKNIQYF | TGCAGCGCCAGCACCCGGTACCTAGCCAAAAACATTCAGTACTTC
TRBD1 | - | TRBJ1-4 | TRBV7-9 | CASSLLAGTGHEKLFF | TGTGCCAGCAGCTTACTTGCCGGGACAGGGCACGAAAAACTGTTTTTT
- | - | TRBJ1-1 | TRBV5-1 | CASTELPGNEAFF | TGCGCCAGCACTGAACTCCCAGGCAATGAAGCTTTCTTT
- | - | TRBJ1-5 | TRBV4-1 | CASSQEGQANQPQHF | TGCGCCAGCAGCCAAGAAGGGCAGGCAAATCAGCCCCAGCATTTT
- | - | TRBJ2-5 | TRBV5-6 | CASSNQRQGGETQYF | TGTGCCAGCAGCAACCAAAGACAGGGAGGGGAGACCCAGTACTTC
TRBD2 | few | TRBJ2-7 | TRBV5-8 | CASSASGVASYEQYF | TGTGCCAGCAGCGCAAGCGGGGTAGCCTCCTACGAGCAGTACTTC
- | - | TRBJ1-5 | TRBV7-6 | CASSLYYRSGNQPQHF | TGTGCCAGCAGCTTGTACTACAGGTCGGGCAATCAGCCCCAGCATTTT
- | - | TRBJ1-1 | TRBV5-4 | CASSWRETEAFF | TGTGCCAGCAGCTGGAGGGAGACTGAAGCTTTCTTT
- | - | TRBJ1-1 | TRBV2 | CASNDDRNTEAFF | TGTGCCAGCAACGATGACAGGAACACTGAAGCTTTCTTT
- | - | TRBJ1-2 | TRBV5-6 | CASSFLVNGYTF | TGTGCCAGCAGCTTTTTGGTGAATGGCTACACCTTC
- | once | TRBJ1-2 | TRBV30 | CAWRGRTRVLYGYTF | TGTGCCTGGAGAGGACGGACTCGGGTCCTCTATGGCTACACCTTC
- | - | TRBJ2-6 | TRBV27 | CASSLEPPYLRANVLTF | TGTGCCAGCAGCCTAGAGCCTCCCTACTTAAGGGCCAACGTCCTGACTTTC
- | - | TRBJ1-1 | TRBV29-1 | CSVENSLNTEAFF | TGCAGCGTTGAAAACAGTCTGAACACTGAAGCTTTCTTT
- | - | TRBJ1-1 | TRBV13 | CASRSGPNTEAFF | TGTGCCAGCAGATCGGGACCGAACACTGAAGCTTTCTTT
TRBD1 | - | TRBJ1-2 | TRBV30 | CAWSEGQVYGYTF | TGTGCCTGGAGTGAGGGACAGGTCTATGGCTACACCTTC
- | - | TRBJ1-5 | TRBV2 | CASSGQISNQPQHF | TGTGCCAGCAGTGGGCAAATTAGCAATCAGCCCCAGCATTTT
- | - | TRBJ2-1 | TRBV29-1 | CSVRTEPGEQFF | TGCAGCGTTAGGACAGAGCCAGGTGAGCAGTTCTTC
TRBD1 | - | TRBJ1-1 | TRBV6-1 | CASSEPRTGSEAFF | TGTGCCAGCAGTGAACCTCGGACAGGTTCTGAAGCTTTCTTT
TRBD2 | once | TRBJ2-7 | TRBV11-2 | CASRGSGGSYEQYF | TGTGCCAGCAGGGGGAGCGGGGGGTCTTACGAGCAGTACTTC
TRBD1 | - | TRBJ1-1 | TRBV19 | CASSTQTGVLAFF | TGTGCCAGTAGTACCCAGACAGGGGTTCTAGCTTTCTTT
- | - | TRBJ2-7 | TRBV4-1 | CASSSHFLAVKKRTSYEQYF | TGCGCCAGCAGCTCCCACTTCCTCGCGGTAAAAAAGAGGACGTCCTACGAGCAGTACTTC
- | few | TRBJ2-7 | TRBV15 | CATSRATGGYEQYF | TGTGCCACCAGCAGAGCTACCGGTGGCTACGAGCAGTACTTC
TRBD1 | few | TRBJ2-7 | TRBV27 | CASAGRDRASYEQYF | TGTGCCAGCGCAGGCCGGGACAGGGCTTCCTACGAGCAGTACTTC
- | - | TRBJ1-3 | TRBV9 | CASSAGQTSGNTIYF | TGTGCCAGCAGTGCCGGACAGACCTCTGGAAACACCATATATTTT
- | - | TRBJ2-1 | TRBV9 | CASSVASSSYNEQFF | TGTGCCAGCAGCGTAGCTAGCAGCTCCTACAATGAGCAGTTCTTC